The 13 T cell receptor beta chains given below trace back to one sample, sequenced in a study of T cell responses to AZD1222 COVID-19 vaccine. Assay: immunoSEQ multiplex PCR; the TCRdb copy retains only in-frame clones and omits some. The sample has more than 150,000 clones, approximately 94% seen once; the top ten hold 1.5% to 2%. Source: peripheral blood, taken 28 days after the second AZD1222 dose. The receptor set was obtained from an adult who received the AZD1222 COVID-19 vaccine.

The V and J genes are TRBV7-3 and TRBJ2-7; D is unresolved. Deletions cut 5 bases from V and 0 bases from J, with 14 bases between. This CDR3 comprises 15 residues. CDR1 and CDR2 (germline): SGHTA, FQGTGA. DNA of the CDR3: TGTGCCAGCAGCCCCCATGTGGGAAGCTCCTACGAGCAGTACTTC. Its translation is CASSPHVGSSYEQYF.

The CDR3 DNA sequence: TGTGCCAGCAGTTTTAGCGGGAGACTCAATGAGCAGTTCTTC. It is translated as CASSFSGRLNEQFF. This chain connects TRBV27 to TRBJ2-1; 9 positions match TRBD2. In germline, CDR1 is MNHEY, CDR2 SMNVEV (reference sequence). The V and J ends lost 3 bases and 6 bases, in that order; junction bases with no gene match: 3. The CDR3 extends over 14 amino acids.

V is TRBV10-2 and J is TRBJ1-5; D is ambiguous. There are 13 residues in the CDR3. Trimming cost V 2 bases and J 1 base, with 3 bases left between them. Looked up from germline, CDR1 is WSHSY and CDR2 is SAAADI. CDR3 nucleotide sequence: TGCGCCAGCAGTGAGAAGAGCAATCAGCCCCAGCATTTT. Translating it yields CASSEKSNQPQHF.

V and J are TRBV9 and TRBJ2-7, with 8 bases identical to TRBD2. CDR3 length: 13 residues. Germline V gene data show CDR1 as SGDLS and CDR2 as YYNGEE. The V gene end was trimmed by 3 bases and the J gene end by 4 bases; junction bases not matched to a gene: 3. The CDR3 sequence is CASSGSGTYEQYF. The CDR3, as DNA: TGTGCCAGCAGCGGTAGCGGGACTTACGAGCAGTACTTC.

V gene TRBV6-5 combines with J gene TRBJ2-1; the match to TRBD2 covers 9 bases. Germline V gene sequence: CDR1 MNHEY, CDR2 SVGAGI. This CDR3 is 15 amino acids long. V trimming: 2 bases; J trimming: 7 bases; junction bases outside the gene matches: 6. In nucleotides, the CDR3 is TGTGCCAGCAGTTACATCGGCGGGGGGGTTAATGAGCAGTTCTTC. Encoded protein: CASSYIGGGVNEQFF.

V gene TRBV28 combines with J gene TRBJ1-3, with D hard to call. CDR1 and CDR2 from the germline V gene are MDHEN and SYDVKM. This CDR3 has 15 residues. V was clipped by 4 bases and J by 1 base, with 11 bases between them. The CDR3 bases are TGTGCCAGCAGTTCCCACGTAGGGTCTGGAAACACCATATATTTT. It translates to CASSSHVGSGNTIYF.

This clone was detected only a few times. The CDR3, as DNA: TGTACCAAGGGGCCCATAGTGAACACCGGGGAGCTGTTTTTT. Amino acids: CTKGPIVNTGELFF. The chain joins TRBV19 to TRBJ2-2; weak D call: TRBD1 (5 bases). Looked up from germline, CDR1 is LNHDA and CDR2 is SQIVND (reference sequence). The CDR3 has 14 residues.

This chain uses TRBV3-1 (or the pseudogene TRBV3-2) with TRBJ2-4; 11 bases agree with TRBD2. V dropped 0 bases and J dropped 7; count of bases not matched to a gene: 11. This CDR3 spans 18 amino acids. In germline, CDR1 is LGHDT, CDR2 YNNKEL (reference sequence). CDR3: CASSQDGGLAGPGNIQYF. The CDR3 bases are TGTGCCAGCAGCCAAGATGGTGGACTAGCGGGCCCCGGGAACATTCAGTACTTC.

This clone appeared a few times. The genes are TRBV5-1 and TRBJ2-2; either TRBD1 or TRBD2 may fit D (5 bases each). Germline loops: CDR1 SGHRS, CDR2 YFSETQ. The CDR3 is made up of 16 amino acids. V was cut by 1 base and J by 3 bases, with 13 bases left in between. CDR3 nucleotides: TGCGCCAGCAGCTTGAGAGGGGAAAGGGACACCGGGGAGCTGTTTTTT. Amino acid sequence: CASSLRGERDTGELFF.

V usage is TRBV7-9 and J usage is TRBJ1-1; D remains ambiguous. The germline V gene has CDR1 SEHNR and CDR2 FQNEAQ (reference sequence). V was cut by 10 bases and J by 1 base, with 13 bases left in between. The CDR3 is 13 amino acids. CDR3 protein: CAIFVPANTEAFF. CDR3 DNA sequence: TGTGCCATCTTTGTTCCGGCGAACACTGAAGCTTTCTTT.

The chain employs TRBV30 and TRBJ1-5; no clear D gene. CDR1 is GTSNPN, CDR2 SVGIG, per germline (reference sequence). Trimming took off 8 bases at V and 1 base at J, with 12 bases between the two ends. There are 13 residues in the CDR3. The CDR3 nucleotides read TGTGCCGGATCGACCGGAAGCAATCAGCCCCAGCATTTT. It translates to CAGSTGSNQPQHF.

The chain links TRBV14 to TRBJ1-4; no definite D call. The CDR3 runs 13 residues. V lost 4 bases and J lost 6, with 9 bases in between. The germline V gene encodes CDR1 SGHDN and CDR2 FVKESK. The CDR3 protein is CASSPTSDEKLFF. In DNA form, the CDR3 reads TGTGCCAGCAGCCCAACCTCTGATGAAAAACTGTTTTTT.

V and J are TRBV27 and TRBJ1-4; D possibly corresponds to TRBD1 (6 bases). Germline assignment: CDR1 MNHEY and CDR2 SMNVEV (reference sequence). This CDR3 has 15 residues. The V end lost 4 bases, the J end lost 5 bases, and 14 bases lay between the germline ends. The CDR3, as DNA: TGTGCCAGCAGTTGGACGGGGGGCGAAAATGAAAAACTGTTTTTT. Residues: CASSWTGGENEKLFF.